This T cell receptor delta chain is from a study of γδ T cells in repeated Plasmodium falciparum infection. This clone has just a few counts. Its antigen is not known. The likely explanation is a read error, given a far larger clone one base away. The same CDR3 is also encoded by other DNA sequences in this sample. TCRdb re-processed the multiplex PCR reads via CATT. Of roughly 86,000 delta-chain clones listed, over 1.3% are singletons. Germline V gives CDR1 GEAIGNYY, CDR2 EKD. J gave up 0 bases and V 0 bases, and 15 bases lay outside the gene matches. This CDR3 has 23 amino acids. Bulk repertoires came from Vgamma9/Vdelta2+ or Vdelta2-negative gammadelta T cells flow-sorted from PBMC. General observations from the study: Vdelta2-negative gammadelta repertoires, largely Vdelta1+, seemingly showed infection-driven waves of new clonal selection.

Sequencing input: gamma-delta T cells from blood. This receptor was taken from a pool of human donors (malaria-infected and uninfected, not separated). This chain joins TRDV2 and TRDJ3; 11 bases fit TRDD3. Matching the DNA to germline supplied the J gene, which TCRdb does not give. The CDR3 region has the DNA TGTGCCTGTGACACCGGAGACTGGGGGATATCGCGGACCAGCTCCTGGGACACCCGACAGATGTTTTTC. Encoded protein: CACDTGDWGISRTSSWDTRQMFF.